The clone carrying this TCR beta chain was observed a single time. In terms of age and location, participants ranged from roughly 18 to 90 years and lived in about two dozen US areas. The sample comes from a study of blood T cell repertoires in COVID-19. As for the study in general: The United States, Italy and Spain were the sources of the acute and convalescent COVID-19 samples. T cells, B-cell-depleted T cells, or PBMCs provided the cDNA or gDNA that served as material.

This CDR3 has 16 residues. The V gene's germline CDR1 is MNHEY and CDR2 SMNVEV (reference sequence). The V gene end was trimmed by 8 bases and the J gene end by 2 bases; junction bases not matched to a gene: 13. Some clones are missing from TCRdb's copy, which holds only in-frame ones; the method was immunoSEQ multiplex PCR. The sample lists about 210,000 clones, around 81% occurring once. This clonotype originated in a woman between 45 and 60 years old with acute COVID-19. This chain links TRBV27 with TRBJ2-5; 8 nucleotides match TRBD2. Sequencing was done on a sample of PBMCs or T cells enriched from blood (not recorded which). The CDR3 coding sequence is TGTGCCAGCTGTCGCGGCGGGGGGCGGGCTCAAGAGACCCAGTACTTC. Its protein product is CASCRGGGRAQETQYF.